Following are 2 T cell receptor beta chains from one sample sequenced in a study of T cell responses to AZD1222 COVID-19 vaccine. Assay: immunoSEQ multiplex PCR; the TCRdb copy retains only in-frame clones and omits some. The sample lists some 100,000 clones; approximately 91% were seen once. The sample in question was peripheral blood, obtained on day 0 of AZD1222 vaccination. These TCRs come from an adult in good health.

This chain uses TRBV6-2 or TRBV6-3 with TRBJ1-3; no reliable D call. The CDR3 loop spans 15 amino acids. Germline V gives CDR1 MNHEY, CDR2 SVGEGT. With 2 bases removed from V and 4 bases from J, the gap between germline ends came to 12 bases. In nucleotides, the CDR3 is TGTGCCAGCAGTTACGATGGGCCGCCCGGAAACACCATATATTTT. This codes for CASSYDGPPGNTIYF.

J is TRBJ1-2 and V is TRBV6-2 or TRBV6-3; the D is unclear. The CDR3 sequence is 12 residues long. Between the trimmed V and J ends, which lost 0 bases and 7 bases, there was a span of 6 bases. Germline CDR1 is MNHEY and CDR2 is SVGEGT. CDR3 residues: CASSYSIGGYTF. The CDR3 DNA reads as TGTGCCAGCAGTTACTCGATCGGTGGCTACACCTTC.